The T cell receptor (beta chain) described here comes from a study of blood T cell repertoires in COVID-19. The overall study: Specimens from acute and convalescent COVID-19 originated in the United States, Italy and Spain. Sample material is recorded as cDNA or gDNA derived from T cells, B-cell-depleted T cells, or PBMCs.

V shed 3 bases and J shed 5 bases, with 12 bases lying between them. The germline gives CDR1 KGHDR, CDR2 SFDVKD. CDR3 size: 14 residues. Followed longitudinally, the Seattle patients had been enrolled during active infection. Some clones are missing from TCRdb's copy, which holds only in-frame ones; the method was immunoSEQ multiplex PCR. The repertoire includes roughly 100,000 clones, about 90% of them detected once, and around 4.3% sits in the top ten. The sequencing input was peripheral blood. The clonotype comes from a human donor with COVID-19, enrolled during active disease. The donor label of this sample is uncertain. The chain combines TRBV24-1 with TRBJ2-5; possible D gene TRBD1, 5 bases. This chain's CDR3 is CATSDPTGLETQYF. CDR3 bases: TGTGCCACCAGTGATCCTACAGGATTGGAGACCCAGTACTTC.